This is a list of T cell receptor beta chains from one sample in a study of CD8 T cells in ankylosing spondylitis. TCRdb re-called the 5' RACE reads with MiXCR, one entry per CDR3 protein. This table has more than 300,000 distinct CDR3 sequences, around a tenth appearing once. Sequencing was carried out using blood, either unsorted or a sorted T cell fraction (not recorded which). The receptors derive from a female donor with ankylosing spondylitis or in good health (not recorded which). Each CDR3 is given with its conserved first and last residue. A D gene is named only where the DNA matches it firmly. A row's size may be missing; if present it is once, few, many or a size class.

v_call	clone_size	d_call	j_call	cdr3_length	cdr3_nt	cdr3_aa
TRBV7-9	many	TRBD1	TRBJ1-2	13	TGTGCCAGCAGCAAGGGACAGGGTGAGGGCTACACCTTC	CASSKGQGEGYTF
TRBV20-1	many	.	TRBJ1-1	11	TGCAGCGGGTTGGGGAACACTGAAGCTTTCTTT	CSGLGNTEAFF
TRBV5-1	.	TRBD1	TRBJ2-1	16	TGCGCCAGCAGCGCAACCGGGACAGGGTCCTACAATGAGCAGTTCTTC	CASSATGTGSYNEQFF
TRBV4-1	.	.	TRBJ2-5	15	TGCGCCAGCAGCCAAGAAGTGGGCCCCCTGGGGACCCAGTACTTC	CASSQEVGPLGTQYF
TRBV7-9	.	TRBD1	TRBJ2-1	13	TGTGCCAGCAGCTTGACAGGGATAAATGAGCAGTTCTTC	CASSLTGINEQFF
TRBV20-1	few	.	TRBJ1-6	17	TGCTGTGCTAGAAATGGACAGACGAGCTCCTATAATTCACCCCTCCACTTT	CCARNGQTSSYNSPLHF
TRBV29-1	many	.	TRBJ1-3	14	TGCAGCGTCCTCTCCACGGGGCACGGAAACACCATATATTTT	CSVLSTGHGNTIYF
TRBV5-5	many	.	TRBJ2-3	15	TGTGCCAGCAGTAGGAGTGGTCGACACACAGATACGCAGTATTTT	CASSRSGRHTDTQYF
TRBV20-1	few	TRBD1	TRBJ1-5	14	TGCAGTGCTAGGGTGACAGGGACCGGTCAGCCCCAGCATTTT	CSARVTGTGQPQHF
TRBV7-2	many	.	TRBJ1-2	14	TGTGCCAGCAGCTTCGACAGGCGTGCCTATGGCTACACCTTC	CASSFDRRAYGYTF
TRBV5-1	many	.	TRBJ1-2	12	TGCGCCAGCAGCCGAACGACAGATGGCTACACCTTC	CASSRTTDGYTF
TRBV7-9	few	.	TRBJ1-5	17	TGTGCCAGCAGCTTAGACGGGACCCCCGAGGGCAATCAGCCCCAGCATTTT	CASSLDGTPEGNQPQHF
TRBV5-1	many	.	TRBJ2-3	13	TGCGCCAGCAGAGGACCTGTTTCGAATACGCAGTATTTT	CASRGPVSNTQYF
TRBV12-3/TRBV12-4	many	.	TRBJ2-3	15	TGTGCCAGCACAGGCGCCTCAGCATTCACAGATACGCAGTATTTT	CASTGASAFTDTQYF
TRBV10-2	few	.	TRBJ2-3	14	TGCGCCAGCAGTGATATGGGGTTGGCAGATACGCAGTATTTT	CASSDMGLADTQYF
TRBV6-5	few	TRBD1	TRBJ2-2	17	TGTGCCAGCAGTTACTCGGGGACAGGGCCCGGCACCGGGGAGCTGTTTTTT	CASSYSGTGPGTGELFF
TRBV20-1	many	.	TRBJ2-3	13	TGCAGTGAGGTCCGGGGGGCATCAGATACGCAGTATTTT	CSEVRGASDTQYF
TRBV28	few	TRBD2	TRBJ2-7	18	TGTGCCAGCAGTCCCACTAAGCGGACTAGCGGGGTATCCTACGAGCAGTACTTC	CASSPTKRTSGVSYEQYF
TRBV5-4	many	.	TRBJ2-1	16	TGTGCCAGCAGCTCCCGAGCAGGGGTTTATGGCAATGAGCAGTTCTTC	CASSSRAGVYGNEQFF
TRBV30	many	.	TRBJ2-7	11	TGTGCCTGGAGATTAGCCTACGAGCAGTACTTC	CAWRLAYEQYF
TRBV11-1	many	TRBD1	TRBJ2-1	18	TGTGCCAGCAGCTTAAGGGGACAGGGTATCCACTCCTACAATGAGCAGTTCTTC	CASSLRGQGIHSYNEQFF
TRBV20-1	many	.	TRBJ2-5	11	TGCAGTGCTGGCGGGGAAGAGACCCAGTACTTC	CSAGGEETQYF
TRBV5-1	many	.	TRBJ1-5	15	TGCGCCAGCAGCTTGGCAGGAAGGAGGAATCAGCCCCAGCATTTT	CASSLAGRRNQPQHF
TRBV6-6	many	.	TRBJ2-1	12	TGTGCCAGCAGTTTTCAGCGGTTGGAGCAGTTCTTC	CASSFQRLEQFF
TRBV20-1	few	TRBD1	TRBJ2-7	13	TGCAGTGCGTCGGGACAGGGATTTGGTGAGCAGTACTTC	CSASGQGFGEQYF
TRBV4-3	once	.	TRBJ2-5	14	TGCGCCAGCAGCCAAGATGGGGTAGTTGGGACCCAGTACTTC	CASSQDGVVGTQYF
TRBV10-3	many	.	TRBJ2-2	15	TGTGCCATCAGAAGTTCCGGGGGATACACCGGGGAGCTGTTTTTT	CAIRSSGGYTGELFF
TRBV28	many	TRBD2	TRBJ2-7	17	TGTGCCAGCAGTTCCCCGGGACGCGGGAGTCCCTCCTACGAGCAGTACTTC	CASSSPGRGSPSYEQYF
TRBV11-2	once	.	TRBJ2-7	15	TGTGCCAGCAGCTTAGATCCATGGAGTTCCTACGAGCAGTACTTC	CASSLDPWSSYEQYF
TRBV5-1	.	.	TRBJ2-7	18	TGCGCCAGCAGCTTGGAGAAGGTCACCCTGGCGCTAGGGGACGAGCAGTACTTC	CASSLEKVTLALGDEQYF
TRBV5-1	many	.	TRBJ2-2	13	TGCGCCAGCAGCTTGACGGTGACCGGGGAGCTGTTTTTT	CASSLTVTGELFF
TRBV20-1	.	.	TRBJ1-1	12	TGCAGTGCTAGATCCGGCAACACTGAAGCTTTCTTT	CSARSGNTEAFF
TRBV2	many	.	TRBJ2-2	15	TGTGCCAGCGGGAGACAGGTGGTATGGACCGGGGAGCTGTTTTTT	CASGRQVVWTGELFF
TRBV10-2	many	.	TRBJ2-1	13	TGCGCCAGCAGCTACTCCGGGGCGATTGAGCAGTTCTTC	CASSYSGAIEQFF
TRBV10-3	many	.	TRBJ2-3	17	TGTGCCATCAAAACGGCTCAGCGCGGCCTTAGCACAGATACGCAGTATTTT	CAIKTAQRGLSTDTQYF
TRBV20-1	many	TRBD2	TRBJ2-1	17	TGCAGTGCTAGAGACCCCTGGTCTAGCGGGAGAATCAATGAGCAGTTCTTC	CSARDPWSSGRINEQFF
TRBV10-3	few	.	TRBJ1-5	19	TGTGCCAGCAGTGAGTCGGGGGCCCCCGGAGGGTATAGCAATCAGCCCCAGCATTTT	CASSESGAPGGYSNQPQHF
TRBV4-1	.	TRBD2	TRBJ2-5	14	TGCGCCAGCAGCAAAGCGGGGACCAGGGAGACCCAGTACTTC	CASSKAGTRETQYF
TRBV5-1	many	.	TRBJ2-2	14	TGCGCCAGCAGCTGGGGTCCCAACACCGGGGAGCTGTTTTTT	CASSWGPNTGELFF
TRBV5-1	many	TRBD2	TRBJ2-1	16	TGCGCCAGCAGCTTGGTAGCGGGGGGATCCTACAATGAGCAGTTCTTC	CASSLVAGGSYNEQFF
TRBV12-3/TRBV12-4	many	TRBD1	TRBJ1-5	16	TGTGCCAGCAGCCAAGGACAGGGAAAGAGCAATCAGCCCCAGCATTTT	CASSQGQGKSNQPQHF
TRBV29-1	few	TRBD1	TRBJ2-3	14	TGCAGCGTACTACCGGGACAGGGTCTGGATACGCAGTATTTT	CSVLPGQGLDTQYF
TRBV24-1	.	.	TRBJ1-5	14	TGTGCCACCAGTGAGGGAGCTAGCAATCAGCCCCAGCATTTT	CATSEGASNQPQHF
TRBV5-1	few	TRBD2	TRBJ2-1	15	TGCGCCAGCAGCTTGAGGTCTAGCGGTAACAATGAGCAGTTCTTC	CASSLRSSGNNEQFF
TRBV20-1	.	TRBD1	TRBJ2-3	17	TGCAGTGCTAAGTCCCCTCTCCCAGGGGGATTGACAGATACGCGGTATTTT	CSAKSPLPGGLTDTRYF
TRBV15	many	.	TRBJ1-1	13	TGTGCCACCAGCAGAGATGTTGACAGCCGGTCTTTCTTT	CATSRDVDSRSFF
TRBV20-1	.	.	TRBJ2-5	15	TGCAGTGCTAGAGATATTGGGGGCACGGGAGAGACCCCGTACTTC	CSARDIGGTGETPYF
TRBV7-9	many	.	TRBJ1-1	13	TGTGCCAGCAGCTTAGGGTGGGCGTACGAGGCTTTCTTT	CASSLGWAYEAFF
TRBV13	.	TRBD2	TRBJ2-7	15	TGTGCCAGCAGTCTGCGGGGAGGGTCCTTCCTCGAGCAGTACTTC	CASSLRGGSFLEQYF
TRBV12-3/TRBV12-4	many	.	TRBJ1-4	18	TGTGCCAGCAGTTTTATTACGGCGACGGTTGATGATAATGAAAAACTGTTTTTT	CASSFITATVDDNEKLFF
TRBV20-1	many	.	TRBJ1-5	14	TGCAGTGCTAGCCGGGGCACGACCAATCAGCCCCAGCATTTT	CSASRGTTNQPQHF
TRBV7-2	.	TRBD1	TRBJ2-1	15	TGTGCCAGCAGCTATAGGCAGGGGGCTAGGAATGAGCAGTTCTTC	CASSYRQGARNEQFF